This record concerns one TCR beta chain sequence. The target antigen is unknown. Profiled with immunoSEQ multiplex PCR; TCRdb holds only in-frame clones, not every one. This table has around 100,000 clones, about 90% appearing once. The source of the sample is a study of T cell responses to AZD1222 COVID-19 vaccine. Study observations and caveats: Spike-wide coverage was observed for vaccine-associated CD4 TCRs, with dominant responses at 160-218 and 743-854.

V lost 1 base to trimming and J lost 9 bases; unmatched junction nucleotides: 6. Germline V lookup: CDR1 SNHLY, CDR2 FYNNEI. The CDR3 is 15 amino acids. Sequencing was performed on peripheral blood, taken on day 0 of AZD1222 vaccination. The genes are TRBV2 and TRBJ1-6; 7 bases align to TRBD1. The TCR originated in an adult in good health. CDR3 protein: CASSEEGARGSPLHF. The CDR3 DNA follows: TGTGCCAGCAGTGAAGAGGGGGCTCGAGGTTCACCCCTCCACTTT.